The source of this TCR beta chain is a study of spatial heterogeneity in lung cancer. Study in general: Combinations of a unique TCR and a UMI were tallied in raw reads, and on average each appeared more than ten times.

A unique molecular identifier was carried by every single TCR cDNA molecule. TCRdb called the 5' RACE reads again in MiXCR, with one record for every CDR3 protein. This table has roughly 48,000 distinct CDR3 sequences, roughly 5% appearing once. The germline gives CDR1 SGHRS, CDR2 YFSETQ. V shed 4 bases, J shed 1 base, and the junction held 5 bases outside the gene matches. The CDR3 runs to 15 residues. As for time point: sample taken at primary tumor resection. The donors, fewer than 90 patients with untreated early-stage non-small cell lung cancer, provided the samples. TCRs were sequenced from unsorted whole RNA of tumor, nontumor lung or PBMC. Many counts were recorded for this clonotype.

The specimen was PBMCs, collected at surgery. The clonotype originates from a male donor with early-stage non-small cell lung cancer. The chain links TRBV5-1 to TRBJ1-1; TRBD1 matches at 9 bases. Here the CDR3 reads CASSTWTGANTEAFF. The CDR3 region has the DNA TGCGCCAGCAGCACCTGGACAGGGGCGAACACTGAAGCTTTCTTT. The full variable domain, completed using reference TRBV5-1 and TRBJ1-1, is KAGVTQTPRYLIKTRGQQVTLSCSPISGHRSVSWYQQTPGQGLQFLFEYFSETQRNKGNFPGRFSGRQFSNSRSEMNVSTLELGDSALYLCASSTWTGANTEAFFGQGTRLTVV.